A selection of T cell receptor beta chains follows, all from one sample in a study of cytomegalovirus exposure and HLA in healthy donors. Libraries were prepared by immunoSEQ multiplex PCR; TCRdb keeps only in-frame clonotypes and omits some of them. The sample has 150,000 to 200,000 clones; 65% to 75% are singletons. The material sequenced was PBMCs. The receptors were gathered from a human donor in good health. CDR3s include the opening cysteine and the closing phenylalanine or tryptophan. Fields, in order: J gene, D gene, V gene, clone size, CDR3 DNA, CDR3 protein. A D gene is named only where the DNA matches it firmly. Clone size is shown for a subset of rows, as once, few, many or a class of expanded clone.

J gene: TRBJ2-7
D gene: TRBD1
V gene: TRBV12-5
clone size: NA
CDR3 DNA: TGTGCTAGTGGTACCAGACAGGGGGCTGAGGAGCAGTACTTC
CDR3 protein: CASGTRQGAEEQYF

J gene: TRBJ2-4
D gene: NA
V gene: TRBV7-2
clone size: few
CDR3 DNA: TGTGCCAGCAGTCTAGACGGAGGGGGGGTAGCCAAAAACATTCAGTACTTC
CDR3 protein: CASSLDGGGVAKNIQYF

J gene: TRBJ2-2
D gene: TRBD2
V gene: TRBV10-2
clone size: few
CDR3 DNA: TGCGCCAGCCGACCTAGCGGCACCGGGGAGCTGTTTTTT
CDR3 protein: CASRPSGTGELFF

J gene: TRBJ1-4
D gene: NA
V gene: TRBV14
clone size: few
CDR3 DNA: TGTGCCAGCAGCCTCAGGGGTGGTTCTAATGAAAAACTGTTTTTT
CDR3 protein: CASSLRGGSNEKLFF

J gene: TRBJ2-3
D gene: NA
V gene: TRBV7-9
clone size: NA
CDR3 DNA: TGTGCCAGCAGCTTAGATCGGTTCGCGGAGAGCACAGATACGCAGTATTTT
CDR3 protein: CASSLDRFAESTDTQYF

J gene: TRBJ1-6
D gene: NA
V gene: TRBV9
clone size: NA
CDR3 DNA: TGTGCCAGCAGCCCAACCTATAATTCACCCCTCCACTTT
CDR3 protein: CASSPTYNSPLHF

J gene: TRBJ1-1
D gene: NA
V gene: TRBV7-9
clone size: NA
CDR3 DNA: TGTGCCAGCAGCTTAGCGGTGATGAGGAACACTGAAGCTTTCTTT
CDR3 protein: CASSLAVMRNTEAFF

J gene: TRBJ2-3
D gene: NA
V gene: TRBV1
clone size: NA
CDR3 DNA: TGCACCAGCAGCCAAGATGGCCCTAGCGGGGTCACAGATACGCAGTATTTT
CDR3 protein: CTSSQDGPSGVTDTQYF

J gene: TRBJ1-4
D gene: NA
V gene: TRBV21-1
clone size: NA
CDR3 DNA: TGTGCCAGCAGCCGAGGGAGAGCCCATGAAAAACTGTTTTTT
CDR3 protein: CASSRGRAHEKLFF

J gene: TRBJ1-2
D gene: NA
V gene: TRBV2
clone size: NA
CDR3 DNA: TGTGCCAGCAGTGGGGCCGGGGGAGAGGAGGATGGCTACACCTTC
CDR3 protein: CASSGAGGEEDGYTF

J gene: TRBJ2-7
D gene: TRBD2
V gene: TRBV25-1
clone size: NA
CDR3 DNA: TGTGCCAGCAGTGAAGCGGGGGGGCCGAGGGAGCAGTACTTC
CDR3 protein: CASSEAGGPREQYF

J gene: TRBJ2-4
D gene: NA
V gene: TRBV15
clone size: NA
CDR3 DNA: TGTGCCACCAGCAGATCCGACACCAGGGGACATCCGGGTAACATTCAGTACTTC
CDR3 protein: CATSRSDTRGHPGNIQYF

J gene: TRBJ2-7
D gene: TRBD1
V gene: TRBV27
clone size: NA
CDR3 DNA: TGTGCCAGCAGTCCGGGACAGAATTACGAGCAGTACTTC
CDR3 protein: CASSPGQNYEQYF

J gene: TRBJ1-4
D gene: NA
V gene: TRBV6-1
clone size: NA
CDR3 DNA: TGTGCCAGCAGGCGGGAGAATGAAAAACTGTTTTTT
CDR3 protein: CASRRENEKLFF

J gene: TRBJ2-7
D gene: TRBD1
V gene: TRBV5-6
clone size: NA
CDR3 DNA: TGTGCCAGCAGCTTAACAGGGGGCCCGACTAAAGAGCAGTACTTC
CDR3 protein: CASSLTGGPTKEQYF

J gene: TRBJ1-2
D gene: NA
V gene: TRBV4-2
clone size: NA
CDR3 DNA: TGTGCCAGCAGCCAAGATGTACAGGGCTATGGCTACACCTTC
CDR3 protein: CASSQDVQGYGYTF

J gene: TRBJ2-7
D gene: NA
V gene: TRBV4-1
clone size: NA
CDR3 DNA: TGCGCCAGCAGCCAGGCGGGGTCCCGCCACGAGCAGTACTTC
CDR3 protein: CASSQAGSRHEQYF

J gene: TRBJ2-3
D gene: TRBD2
V gene: TRBV11-3
clone size: NA
CDR3 DNA: TGTGCCAGCAGCCCCGGACTAGCGGTCGCAGATACGCAGTATTTT
CDR3 protein: CASSPGLAVADTQYF

J gene: TRBJ1-4
D gene: TRBD1
V gene: TRBV18
clone size: NA
CDR3 DNA: TGTGCCAGCTCACTCTACAGGACAGGGGAAAATGAAAAACTGTTTTTT
CDR3 protein: CASSLYRTGENEKLFF

J gene: TRBJ1-1
D gene: NA
V gene: TRBV5-1
clone size: NA
CDR3 DNA: TGCGCCAGCAGCCCGGCTGGGGGCTACACTGAAGCTTTCTTT
CDR3 protein: CASSPAGGYTEAFF